This entry lists 30 T cell receptor beta chains sequenced from one sample in a study of post-analysis software for immune sequencing data. Overall study results and limits: Among five TRBV segments more frequent in patients than controls were TRBV5-6, TRBV5-1 and TRBV20-1.

Their recognized antigens are unknown. TCR beta libraries were prepared from cDNA with unique molecular identifiers. Each CDR3 protein gets one entry after TCRdb re-called the PCR reads with MiXCR. The sample holds 800,000 to 950,000 distinct CDR3 sequences, 53% seen once. Sequencing was done on a sample of blood. Receptor source: a girl aged 10-17 years with multiple sclerosis.

The genes are TRBV7-2 and TRBJ2-5, with D possibly matching TRBD2 (6 bases). The last part of the DNA fits TRBJ2-7 better; the J call may be wrong. Germline V CDR1 and CDR2: SGHTA, FQGNSA. CDR3 length equals 13 residues. The CDR3 reads CASSLERAREQYF. The CDR3 DNA follows: TGTGCCAGCAGCTTAGAGCGGGCCCGCGAGCAGTACTTC.

J is TRBJ2-7 and V is TRBV20-1; D not resolved. The closer fit of TRBJ2-5 to the DNA end suggests the J call may be wrong. CDR3 length equals 14 residues. CDR1 and CDR2 from the germline V gene are DFQATT and SNEGSKA (reference sequence). CDR3 protein: CSARDLTSVGTQYF. CDR3 sequence (DNA): TGCAGTGCTAGAGATTTGACGTCGGTGGGGACCCAGTACTTC.

The chain carries TRBV6-6 and TRBJ2-3; 7 nucleotides agree with TRBD2. This CDR3 region has 17 residues. Germline V gene lookup returns CDR1 MNHNY and CDR2 SVGAGI (reference sequence). V gave up 4 bases and J gave up 4 bases; unmatched junction bases: 14. Here the CDR3 reads CASSSVVGGPRADTQYF. The CDR3 region has the DNA TGTGCCAGCAGTTCTGTCGTGGGAGGGCCCCGCGCAGATACGCAGTATTTT.

The V gene is TRBV29-1, the J gene TRBJ2-7; D possibly corresponds to TRBD1 (5 bases). The CDR3 runs 14 residues. Per the germline V gene, CDR1 is SQVTM and CDR2 is ANQGSEA. Deletions cut 1 base from V and 4 bases from J, with 14 bases between. CDR3 sequence reads: CSVEVLGRAYEQYF. The CDR3 nucleotides are TGCAGCGTTGAAGTTTTGGGCAGGGCTTACGAGCAGTACTTC.

The rearrangement uses TRBV12-5 and TRBJ2-1, with 8 bases fitting TRBD1. The CDR3 loop spans 16 amino acids. After removal of 2 bases from V and 3 bases from J, the junction contained 6 bases not matched to a gene. Germline CDR1 LGHNT, CDR2 FRNRAP. CDR3 in amino acids: CASGLSTGGDYNEQFF. For the CDR3, the DNA is TGTGCTAGTGGTTTGTCCACAGGGGGAGACTACAATGAGCAGTTCTTC.

V gene TRBV5-1 combines with J gene TRBJ2-1; no definite D call. CDR1 and CDR2 (germline): SGHRS, YFSETQ. V dropped 5 bases and J dropped 8 bases, with 14 bases sitting between them. This CDR3 has 13 amino acids. The DNA of the CDR3 is TGCGCCAGCAGTCCCTACGAGAACTATGAGCAGTTCTTC. This translates into CASSPYENYEQFF.

The V call is TRBV5-1, the J call TRBJ2-7; TRBD1 might be the D (6 bases). CDR3 length: 14 residues. Germline V gene sequence: CDR1 SGHRS, CDR2 YFSETQ. V lost 0 bases and J 7 bases, leaving 14 bases between the germline ends. The CDR3 reads CASSLATGPEEQYF. For the CDR3, the DNA is TGCGCCAGCAGCTTGGCCACAGGGCCCGAGGAGCAGTACTTC.

The chain links TRBV20-1 to TRBJ1-2, with no clear D. This CDR3 is built from 15 residues. CDR1 and CDR2 from the germline V gene are DFQATT and SNEGSKA (reference sequence). V lost 0 bases, J lost 5 bases, and 16 bases lay in between. The CDR3 loop is CSARDGFGQAYGYTF. The CDR3 DNA is TGCAGTGCTAGAGATGGGTTCGGGCAGGCATATGGCTACACCTTC.

J is TRBJ1-1 and V is TRBV7-6; 7 bases match TRBD1. The germline CDR1 and CDR2 sequences are SGHVS and FNYEAQ. J gave up 7 bases and V 8 bases, and 13 bases lay outside the gene matches. CDR3 length: 14 amino acids. The CDR3 loop reads CASSKPGQLNEAFF. In DNA form, the CDR3 reads TGTGCCAGCTCAAAACCGGGACAGCTAAATGAAGCTTTCTTT.

This sequence joins TRBV12-3 or TRBV12-4 and TRBJ2-7, with 9 positions matching TRBD2. The assigned J gene may be wrong: the sequence end matches TRBJ2-5 better. The CDR3 length is 15 residues. Here the CDR3 DNA reads TGTGCCAGCAGTTTGACAGCGGGGGGACATGGGACCCAGTACTTC. It encodes CASSLTAGGHGTQYF.

The genes are TRBV30 and TRBJ2-5; D is uncertain. The CDR3 is 11 residues long. The ends were cut back, 0 bases at V and 3 bases at J, with 2 bases in the middle. Germline CDR1 GTSNPN, CDR2 SVGIG (reference sequence). The CDR3 DNA follows: TGTGCCTGGAGTGTAAAAGAGACCCAGTACTTC. Its protein product is CAWSVKETQYF. The full variable domain, completed using reference TRBV30 and TRBJ2-5, is SQTIHQWPATLVQPVGSPLSLECTVEGTSNPNLYWYRQAAGRGLQLLFYSVGIGQISSEVPQNLSASRPQDRQFILSSKKLLLSDSGFYLCAWSVKETQYFGPGTRLLVL.

V usage is TRBV6-2 or TRBV6-3 and J usage is TRBJ2-3; D gene unclear. This CDR3 region has 15 residues. Germline V gene sequence: CDR1 MNHEY, CDR2 SVGEGT. V was cut by 8 bases and J by 1 base, with 16 bases left in between. The CDR3 nucleotides read TGTGCCAGCGGCGCCGGCAGGCTAGGCACAGATACGCAGTATTTT. Amino acid sequence: CASGAGRLGTDTQYF.

The rearrangement uses TRBV2 and TRBJ2-4; D uncertain. The DNA matches TRBJ2-7 better at its end, which makes the J call doubtful. The germline V gene has CDR1 SNHLY and CDR2 FYNNEI. The CDR3 is 13 residues long. CDR3 amino acids: CASSDLKVYEQYF. CDR3 DNA: TGTGCCAGCAGTGACCTCAAGGTCTACGAGCAGTACTTC.

This clonotype was counted only a few times. The chain is built from TRBV20-1 and TRBJ2-1, with TRBD2 matching 11 bases. The V gene end was trimmed by 4 bases and the J gene end by 2 bases; junction bases not matched to a gene: 4. The CDR3 contains 15 residues. Germline V lookup: CDR1 DFQATT, CDR2 SNEGSKA (reference sequence). The CDR3 nucleotides read TGCAGTGCTACTCCGGGACTAGCGGCCTACAATGAGCAGTTCTTC. Its translation: CSATPGLAAYNEQFF.

The J gene is TRBJ1-2, the V gene TRBV11-2; D perhaps matches TRBD1 (5 bases). The CDR3 is 15 residues long. Per the germline V gene, CDR1 is SGHAT and CDR2 is FQNNGV. Deletions cut 5 bases from V and 6 bases from J, with 19 bases between. This CDR3 is CASSPIQKGVDGYTF. The CDR3 nucleotides are TGTGCCAGCAGCCCGATCCAGAAAGGGGTGGATGGCTACACCTTC.

This clonotype was detected only a few times. The V and J genes are TRBV12-3 or TRBV12-4 and TRBJ1-2; no clear D gene. V dropped 5 bases and J dropped 2 bases, with 18 bases sitting between them. This CDR3 is 16 amino acids long. CDR3 region: CASSPEVGRGNYGYTF. The CDR3 DNA reads TGTGCCAGCAGTCCTGAGGTCGGCAGAGGCAACTATGGCTACACCTTC.

V and J are TRBV9 and TRBJ2-2; tentative D call: TRBD1 (6 bases). The CDR3 is made up of 14 amino acids. Germline V gene data show CDR1 as SGDLS and CDR2 as YYNGEE. The V end was cut by 5 bases, the J end by 0 bases, with 8 bases between. CDR3 amino acids: CASRGAPNTGELFF. CDR3 DNA sequence: TGTGCCAGCAGGGGGGCTCCGAACACCGGGGAGCTGTTTTTT.

J is TRBJ1-5 and V is TRBV7-3; 7 positions agree with TRBD1. In germline, CDR1 is SGHTA, CDR2 FQGTGA. Trimming cost V 3 bases and J 7 bases; bases outside gene matches: 12. This CDR3 is 16 amino acids long. CDR3 in amino acids: CASSLRAGGFGQPQHF. DNA of the CDR3: TGTGCCAGCAGCTTGCGGGCAGGGGGGTTTGGGCAGCCCCAGCATTTT.

The chain carries TRBV18 and TRBJ2-1; 10 bases match TRBD1. Germline lookup yields CDR1 KGHSH and CDR2 LQKENI. The CDR3 extends over 13 amino acids. Trimming at V came to 3 bases and at J to 15 bases, leaving 8 bases not matched to a gene. The CDR3: CASSPTGTGVPFF. Here the CDR3 DNA reads TGTGCCAGCTCACCCACCGGGACAGGGGTACCGTTCTTC. Supplemented by reference TRBV18 and TRBJ2-1, the full variable domain reads NAGVMQNPRHLVRRRGQEARLRCSPMKGHSHVYWYRQLPEEGLKFMVYLQKENIIDESGMPKERFSAEFPKEGPSILRIQQVVRGDSAAYFCASSPTGTGVPFFGPGTRLTVL.

The chain has TRBV30 and TRBJ2-7; 12 bases map to TRBD1. The J call may be in error: the DNA end matches TRBJ2-5 better. The CDR3 is 14 residues long. Germline assignment: CDR1 GTSNPN and CDR2 SVGIG (reference sequence). The CDR3 coding sequence is TGTGCCTGGAGTTTGGGACAGGGGGCGGGGACCCAGTACTTC. Translation: CAWSLGQGAGTQYF.

The rearrangement links TRBV5-1 to TRBJ2-3, with D perhaps TRBD1 or TRBD2 (5 bases each). Germline V gene data show CDR1 as SGHRS and CDR2 as YFSETQ. The CDR3 is made up of 14 amino acids. V was clipped by 7 bases and J by 0 bases, with 12 bases between them. The CDR3 DNA sequence: TGCGCCAGCGGGACGGCGGCTAGCACAGATACGCAGTATTTT. Translation gives CASGTAASTDTQYF.

The chain combines TRBV20-1 with TRBJ1-5; 7 bases are a match to TRBD1. Losses at the gene ends were 5 bases for V and 4 bases for J; bases not matched to a gene: 14. Germline-derived CDR1 and CDR2 are DFQATT and SNEGSKA (reference sequence). CDR3 length equals 16 residues. Here the CDR3 reads CSARPSRQGGNQPQHF. CDR3 in DNA: TGCAGTGCTCGTCCATCGAGACAGGGAGGGAATCAGCCCCAGCATTTT.

This clonotype has just a few counts. The V call is TRBV6-6, the J call TRBJ1-5, with D tentatively TRBD1 (6 bases). The CDR3 is 16 residues long. V was trimmed by 8 bases and J by 0 bases, leaving 17 bases between them. Per the germline V gene, CDR1 is MNHNY and CDR2 is SVGAGI (reference sequence). The CDR3 DNA sequence: TGTGCCAGCCTCTCCCGGGACATCCTTAGCAATCAGCCCCAGCATTTT. Amino acid sequence: CASLSRDILSNQPQHF.

The chain is built from TRBV18 and TRBJ1-5, with 10 bases lining up with TRBD1. Trimming cost V 3 bases and J 6 bases; bases outside gene matches: 11. The germline CDR1 and CDR2 sequences are KGHSH and LQKENI. There are 17 residues in the CDR3. The CDR3 nucleotides are TGTGCCAGCTCACCTCGGGACAGGGGCTCCTTAGTTCAGCCCCAGCATTTT. Its translation is CASSPRDRGSLVQPQHF.

This clonotype has more than one count but fewer than ten. This rearrangement joins TRBV5-6 to TRBJ2-5; TRBD2 matches at 12 bases. V shed 5 bases, J shed 5 bases, and the junction held 10 bases outside the gene matches. This CDR3 has 16 amino acids. The germline gives CDR1 SGHDT, CDR2 YYEEEE. CDR3 sequence reads: CASSPRGLAGIETQYF. Here the CDR3 DNA reads TGTGCCAGCAGTCCGAGAGGACTAGCGGGAATTGAGACCCAGTACTTC.

The chain uses TRBV2 and TRBJ2-7; TRBD2 matches 8 bases. There are 12 residues in the CDR3. V lost 8 bases and J lost 6; bases outside the gene matches: 6. The germline V gene has CDR1 SNHLY and CDR2 FYNNEI. The CDR3 here is CASRRGGPEQYF. The DNA for the CDR3 is TGTGCCAGCCGGCGCGGGGGGCCCGAGCAGTACTTC.

The chain is built from TRBV20-1 and TRBJ1-5, with a tentative D call TRBD1 (5 bases). CDR1 is DFQATT, CDR2 SNEGSKA, per germline (reference sequence). V was shortened by 5 bases and J by 2 bases, with 16 bases between the two germline ends. This CDR3 is 15 amino acids long. The CDR3 reads CSAVTGRLGNQPQHF. CDR3 DNA: TGCAGTGCTGTAACGGGACGATTGGGCAATCAGCCCCAGCATTTT.

In this sample, this clonotype turned up a few times. The chain carries TRBV3-1 and TRBJ2-5, with a possible D match to TRBD2 (5 bases). Germline CDR1 reads LGHDT; CDR2 reads YNNKEL (reference sequence). Trimming took off 2 bases at V and 0 bases at J, with 16 bases between the two ends. This CDR3 is 17 amino acids long. CDR3 sequence reads: CASSQSRETLDQETQYF. CDR3 nucleotides: TGTGCCAGCAGCCAAAGTCGGGAAACGCTAGACCAAGAGACCCAGTACTTC.

The chain couples TRBV6-6 to TRBJ2-5; 10 positions agree with TRBD1. There are 17 residues in the CDR3. Germline-derived CDR1 and CDR2 are MNHNY and SVGAGI (reference sequence). V gave up 6 bases and J gave up 2 bases; unmatched junction bases: 12. CDR3 amino acids: CASRYEGDRGRQETQYF. Written as DNA, the CDR3 is TGTGCCAGCAGATATGAAGGAGACAGGGGGCGGCAAGAGACCCAGTACTTC.

The rearrangement links TRBV6-5 to TRBJ1-1; TRBD1 aligns across 7 bases. V lost 7 bases, J lost 0 bases, and 5 bases stayed unmatched. The germline V gene has CDR1 MNHEY and CDR2 SVGAGI. The length of the CDR3 is 14 residues. The CDR3 DNA follows: TGTGCCAGCACCCACAGGGGTTTGAACACTGAAGCTTTCTTT. Protein: CASTHRGLNTEAFF.